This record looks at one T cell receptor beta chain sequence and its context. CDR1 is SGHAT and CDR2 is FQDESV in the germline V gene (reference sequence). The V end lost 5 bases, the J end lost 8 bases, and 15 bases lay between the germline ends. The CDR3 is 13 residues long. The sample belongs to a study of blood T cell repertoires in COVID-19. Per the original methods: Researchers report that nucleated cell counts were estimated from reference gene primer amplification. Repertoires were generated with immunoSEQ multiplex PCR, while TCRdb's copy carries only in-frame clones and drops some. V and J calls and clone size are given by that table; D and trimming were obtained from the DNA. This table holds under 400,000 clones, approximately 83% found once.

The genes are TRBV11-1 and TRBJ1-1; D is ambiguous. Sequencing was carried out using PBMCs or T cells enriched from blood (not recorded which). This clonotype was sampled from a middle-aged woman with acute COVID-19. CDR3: CASSTITGLEAFF. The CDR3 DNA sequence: TGTGCCAGCAGCACTATCACGGGTCTCGAAGCTTTCTTT.